This paragraph covers one T cell receptor beta chain sequence. This specimen comes from a study of cytomegalovirus exposure and HLA in healthy donors. The study ran its PCR with 60 Vbeta and 13 Jbeta primers. Libraries were prepared by immunoSEQ multiplex PCR; TCRdb keeps only in-frame clonotypes and omits some of them. This table has over 150,000 clones, 75% to 85% appearing once. V lost 1 base to trimming and J lost 3 bases, with 9 bases between them. Germline values: CDR1 PRHDT, CDR2 FYEKMQ (reference sequence). This CDR3 spans 15 amino acids. This clonotype was obtained from a man aged 30-40 years in good health and CMV-seronegative. V and J are TRBV13 and TRBJ2-2, with no clear D. The sample taken for sequencing was PBMCs. CDR3 region: CASSLVVPDTGELFF. The DNA of the CDR3 is TGTGCCAGCAGCTTAGTAGTCCCGGACACCGGGGAGCTGTTTTTT.